Following are 20 T cell receptor beta chains from one sample sequenced in a study of blood T cell repertoires in COVID-19. Libraries were prepared by immunoSEQ multiplex PCR; TCRdb keeps only in-frame clonotypes and omits some of them. Seen here are approximately 69,000 clones, over 80% observed once, and the top ten hold roughly 15%. The sample consisted of peripheral blood. Receptors were obtained from a woman of 80 years or more with acute or convalescent COVID-19.

This chain joins TRBV28 and TRBJ2-7; weak D call: TRBD1 (6 bases). Germline CDR1 MDHEN, CDR2 SYDVKM. V was cut by 8 bases and J by 7 bases, with 12 bases left in between. The CDR3 consists of 11 residues. CDR3 sequence reads: CASGTGNEQYF. CDR3 bases: TGTGCCAGCGGCACAGGGAATGAGCAGTACTTC. Supplemented by reference TRBV28 and TRBJ2-7, the full variable domain reads DVKVTQSSRYLVKRTGEKVFLECVQDMDHENMFWYRQDPGLGLRLIYFSYDVKMKEKGDIPEGYSVSREKKERFSLILESASTNQTSMYLCASGTGNEQYFGPGTRLTVT.

The gene calls are TRBV3-1 (or the pseudogene TRBV3-2) and TRBJ2-1; 7 nucleotides line up with TRBD2. V lost 0 bases and J lost 2; bases outside the gene matches: 7. CDR3 size: 17 residues. Per the germline V gene, CDR1 is LGHDT and CDR2 is YNNKEL (reference sequence). Here the CDR3 DNA reads TGTGCCAGCAGCCAAGATCCGGGACTACGACCCTACAATGAGCAGTTCTTC. Its protein is CASSQDPGLRPYNEQFF.

The chain joins TRBV10-1 to TRBJ2-1, with 9 bases lining up with TRBD1. The germline CDR1 and CDR2 sequences are WNHNN and SYGVQD (reference sequence). Trimming took 6 bases from V and 7 from J; bases not matched to a gene: 10. This CDR3 is 15 amino acids long. For the CDR3, the DNA is TGCGCCAGCAGCCGGACAGGGGTTGGTCGGAATGAGCAGTTCTTC. Translating gives CASSRTGVGRNEQFF.

The chain links TRBV3-1 (or the pseudogene TRBV3-2) to TRBJ2-7; 7 bases fit TRBD1. The V and J ends lost 4 bases and 7 bases, in that order; junction bases with no gene match: 13. The V gene's germline CDR1 is LGHDT and CDR2 YNNKEL (reference sequence). CDR3 size: 15 residues. In nucleotides, the CDR3 is TGTGCCAGCAGCCCACCCGGGACAGCACATGGGGAGCAGTACTTC. Its translation is CASSPPGTAHGEQYF.

This chain connects TRBV9 to TRBJ2-1; 9 nucleotides line up with TRBD2. CDR1 is SGDLS, CDR2 YYNGEE, per germline. Trimming took 3 bases from V and 8 from J; bases not matched to a gene: 15. The CDR3 has 17 residues. The DNA of the CDR3 is TGTGCCAGCAGCGAACCAGGGGGGCGGGAGGGCCGTGATGAGCAGTTCTTC. Encoded protein: CASSEPGGREGRDEQFF.

This clone showed up many times. The chain employs TRBV7-8 and TRBJ2-2; 8 nucleotides line up with TRBD1. The V gene end was trimmed by 5 bases and the J gene end by 5 bases; junction bases not matched to a gene: 13. The CDR3 loop spans 17 amino acids. Looked up from germline, CDR1 is SGHVS and CDR2 is FQNEAQ. CDR3 bases: TGTGCCAGCAGCAAAGTAGGGGGGCAGGGGGCAACCGGGGAGCTGTTTTTT. It encodes CASSKVGGQGATGELFF. Full variable domain (rest looked up from reference TRBV7-8 and TRBJ2-2): GAGVSQSPRYKVAKRGQDVALRCDPISGHVSLFWYQQALGQGPEFLTYFQNEAQLDKSGLPSDRFFAERPEGSVSTLKIQRTQQEDSAVYLCASSKVGGQGATGELFFGEGSRLTVL.

V and J are TRBV23-1 and TRBJ1-1; perhaps TRBD1 as D (6 bases). TRBV23-1 is identified as an open reading frame with a role that is uncertain. CDR3 size: 13 residues. V shed 4 bases and J shed 3 bases, with 9 bases lying between them. CDR3 residues: CASSPHRDTEAFF. DNA of the CDR3: TGCGCCAGCAGTCCCCACAGGGACACTGAAGCTTTCTTT.

V is TRBV10-3 and J is TRBJ2-3, with D unresolved. This CDR3 spans 16 amino acids. V was cut by 6 bases and J by 1 base, with 17 bases left in between. Germline V lookup: CDR1 ENHRY, CDR2 SYGVKD. Here the CDR3 reads CAIRTMTFLGTDTQYF. The CDR3 nucleotides are TGTGCCATCAGAACCATGACATTTCTTGGCACAGATACGCAGTATTTT.

The V gene is TRBV6-5, the J gene TRBJ2-4; 9 nucleotides line up with TRBD1. Looked up from germline, CDR1 is MNHEY and CDR2 is SVGAGI. This CDR3 is built from 14 residues. The junction had 2 bases not matched to a gene; V was cut back by 4 bases and J by 4 bases. The CDR3 nucleotides are TGTGCCAGCAGTTGGACAGGGGCGAAAAACATTCAGTACTTC. This encodes CASSWTGAKNIQYF.

This clone has a handful of counts. The genes are TRBV11-2 and TRBJ2-5; a weak D match, TRBD1 (6 bases). V was trimmed by 4 bases and J by 5 bases, leaving 14 bases between them. Germline V lookup: CDR1 SGHAT, CDR2 FQNNGV. This CDR3 comprises 14 residues. CDR3 in DNA: TGTGCCAGCAGCTCCTGGGGGCAGTTGGAGACCCAGTACTTC. Translated, it gives CASSSWGQLETQYF. Together with reference TRBV11-2 and TRBJ2-5, the CDR3 gives the full variable domain: EAGVAQSPRYKIIEKRQSVAFWCNPISGHATLYWYQQILGQGPKLLIQFQNNGVVDDSQLPKDRFSAERLKGVDSTLKIQPAKLEDSAVYLCASSSWGQLETQYFGPGTRLLVL.

This sequence joins TRBV5-1 and TRBJ1-1; 9 bases fit TRBD1. Germline CDR1 and CDR2: SGHRS and YFSETQ. This CDR3 has 15 amino acids. V dropped 1 base and J dropped 4; count of bases not matched to a gene: 5. CDR3 nucleotides: TGCGCCAGCAGCTTGTCTGACAGGGGGGTCACTGAAGCTTTCTTT. Residues: CASSLSDRGVTEAFF.

The chain is built from TRBV15 and TRBJ2-1; possible D gene TRBD2, 6 bases. V gave up 2 bases and J gave up 8 bases, with 16 bases separating them. Germline V CDR1 and CDR2: LNHNV, YYDKDF (reference sequence). The CDR3 extends over 15 amino acids. CDR3 protein: CATSRQNPGLDEQFF. The CDR3 DNA reads TGTGCCACCAGCAGACAAAATCCGGGACTGGATGAGCAGTTCTTC. Combining the CDR3 with reference TRBV15 and TRBJ2-1 gives the whole variable domain DAMVIQNPRYQVTQFGKPVTLSCSQTLNHNVMYWYQQKSSQAPKLLFHYYDKDFNNEADTPDNFQSRRPNTSFCFLDIRSPGLGDTAMYLCATSRQNPGLDEQFFGPGTRLTVL.

This chain links TRBV5-1 with TRBJ2-5; 8 bases match TRBD2. CDR3 length: 16 amino acids. Germline V CDR1 and CDR2: SGHRS, YFSETQ. Unmatched junction bases numbered 8, after V lost 3 bases and J lost 1 base. Here the CDR3 reads CASSWRVAGTQETQYF. The CDR3 DNA reads TGCGCCAGCAGCTGGAGAGTAGCGGGAACCCAAGAGACCCAGTACTTC.

This chain links TRBV7-8 with TRBJ2-2; tentative D call: TRBD2 (6 bases). CDR1 and CDR2 from the germline V gene are SGHVS and FQNEAQ. This CDR3 is built from 15 residues. V lost 6 bases, J lost 4 bases, and 15 bases lay in between. The CDR3 spells CASRKGSGATGELFF. The CDR3, as DNA: TGTGCCAGCAGGAAGGGTAGCGGAGCCACCGGGGAGCTGTTTTTT.

This chain links TRBV5-1 with TRBJ1-6, with D unclear. Between the trimmed V and J ends, which lost 4 bases and 5 bases, there was a span of 16 bases. Germline lookup yields CDR1 SGHRS and CDR2 YFSETQ. This CDR3 spans 16 amino acids. For the CDR3, the DNA is TGCGCCAGCAGCGCCCGGGAGGAGGGTAATAATTCACCCCTCCACTTT. Protein sequence: CASSAREEGNNSPLHF.

The rearrangement uses TRBV25-1 and TRBJ2-5, with D possibly matching TRBD2 (5 bases). Trimming pared 3 bases from V and 4 bases from J, leaving 15 bases between. Germline-derived CDR1 and CDR2 are MGHDK and SYGVNS. The CDR3 length is 15 residues. The CDR3 spells CASSDIGVGGETQYF. In nucleotides, the CDR3 is TGTGCCAGCAGTGATATCGGGGTAGGTGGAGAGACCCAGTACTTC.

This clone appeared many times. The CDR3 region has the DNA TGTGCCAGCATCCCCCTAGGTTCGGTCGAGCAGTACTTC. Amino acids: CASIPLGSVEQYF. J is TRBJ2-7 and V is TRBV5-4; D ambiguous. Trimming stripped 6 bases from V and 6 bases from J, with 16 bases between. CDR1 is SGHNT, CDR2 YYREEE, per germline (reference sequence). The CDR3 is 13 amino acids. Complete variable domain (other parts from reference TRBV5-4 and TRBJ2-7): ETGVTQSPTHLIKTRGQQVTLRCSSQSGHNTVSWYQQALGQGPQFIFQYYREEENGRGNFPPRFSGLQFPNYSSELNVNALELDDSALYLCASIPLGSVEQYFGPGTRLTVT.

V and J are TRBV5-5 and TRBJ1-4; 9 positions agree with TRBD1. The CDR3 loop spans 17 amino acids. The V gene end was trimmed by 3 bases and the J gene end by 5 bases; junction bases not matched to a gene: 11. Germline V gene data show CDR1 as SGHKS and CDR2 as YYEKEE (reference sequence). CDR3 loop: CASSSRTGDPQNEKLFF. The CDR3, as DNA: TGTGCCAGCAGCTCCCGGACAGGGGACCCCCAAAATGAAAAACTGTTTTTT. Based on the CDR3 plus reference TRBV5-5 and TRBJ1-4, the full variable domain is DAGVTQSPTHLIKTRGQQVTLRCSPISGHKSVSWYQQVLGQGPQFIFQYYEKEERGRGNFPDRFSARQFPNYSSELNVNALLLGDSALYLCASSSRTGDPQNEKLFFGSGTQLSVL.

V gene TRBV2 combines with J gene TRBJ2-5, with D perhaps TRBD1 (6 bases). The V end lost 6 bases, the J end lost 2 bases, and 13 bases lay between the germline ends. Per germline, CDR1 SNHLY and CDR2 FYNNEI. The CDR3 has 14 amino acids. The CDR3 loop is CASRLQGMQETQYF. DNA for the CDR3: TGTGCCAGCAGACTCCAGGGGATGCAAGAGACCCAGTACTTC.

This clone appeared once. The chain recombines TRBV5-1 with TRBJ1-1, with no clear D. Germline CDR1 and CDR2: SGHRS and YFSETQ. Trimming removed 4 bases at V and 1 base at J, with 14 bases between. The CDR3 extends over 15 amino acids. This CDR3 is CASSPAGSPNTEAFF. Here the CDR3 DNA reads TGCGCCAGCAGCCCGGCGGGGTCTCCGAACACTGAAGCTTTCTTT.